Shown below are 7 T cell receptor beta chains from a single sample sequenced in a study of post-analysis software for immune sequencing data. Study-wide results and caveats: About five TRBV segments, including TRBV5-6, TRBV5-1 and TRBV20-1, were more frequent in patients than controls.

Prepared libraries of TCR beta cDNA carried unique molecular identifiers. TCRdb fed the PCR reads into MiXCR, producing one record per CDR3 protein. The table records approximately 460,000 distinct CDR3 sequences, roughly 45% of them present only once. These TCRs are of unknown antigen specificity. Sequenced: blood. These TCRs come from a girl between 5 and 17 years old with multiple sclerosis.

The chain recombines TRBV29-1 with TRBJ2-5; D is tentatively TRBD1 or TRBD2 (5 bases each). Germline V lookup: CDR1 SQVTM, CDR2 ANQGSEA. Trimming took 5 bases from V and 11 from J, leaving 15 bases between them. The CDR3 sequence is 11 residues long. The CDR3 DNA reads TGCAGCGTTCAGGGCCGGGATGAGCAGTACTTC. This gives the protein CSVQGRDEQYF.

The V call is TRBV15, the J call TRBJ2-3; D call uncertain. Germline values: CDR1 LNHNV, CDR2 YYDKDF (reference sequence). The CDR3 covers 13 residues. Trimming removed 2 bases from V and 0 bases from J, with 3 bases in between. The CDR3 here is CATSRRSTDTQYF. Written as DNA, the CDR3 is TGTGCCACCAGCAGAAGGAGCACAGATACGCAGTATTTT.

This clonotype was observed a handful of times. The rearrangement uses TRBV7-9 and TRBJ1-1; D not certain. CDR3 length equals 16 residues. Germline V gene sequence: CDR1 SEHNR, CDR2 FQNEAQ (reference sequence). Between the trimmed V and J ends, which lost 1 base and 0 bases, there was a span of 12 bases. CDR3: CASSLGLRNMNTEAFF. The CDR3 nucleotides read TGTGCCAGCAGCTTAGGGCTCAGGAACATGAACACTGAAGCTTTCTTT.

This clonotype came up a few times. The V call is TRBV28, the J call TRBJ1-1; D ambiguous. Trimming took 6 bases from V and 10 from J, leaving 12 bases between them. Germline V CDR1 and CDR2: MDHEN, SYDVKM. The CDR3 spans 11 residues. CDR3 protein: CASSTTVVAFF. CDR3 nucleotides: TGTGCCAGCAGCACCACAGTAGTAGCTTTCTTT.

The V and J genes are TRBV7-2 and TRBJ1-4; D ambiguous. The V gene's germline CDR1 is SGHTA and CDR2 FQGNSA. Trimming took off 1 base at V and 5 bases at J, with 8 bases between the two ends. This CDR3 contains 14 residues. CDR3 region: CASSLGRENEKLFF. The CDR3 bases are TGTGCCAGCAGCTTAGGCCGGGAGAATGAAAAACTGTTTTTT.

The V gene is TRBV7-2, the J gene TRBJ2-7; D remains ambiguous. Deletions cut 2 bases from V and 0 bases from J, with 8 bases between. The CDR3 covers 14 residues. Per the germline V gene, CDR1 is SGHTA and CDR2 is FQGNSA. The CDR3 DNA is TGTGCCAGCAGCTTACATGTCAGCTCCTACGAGCAGTACTTC. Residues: CASSLHVSSYEQYF.

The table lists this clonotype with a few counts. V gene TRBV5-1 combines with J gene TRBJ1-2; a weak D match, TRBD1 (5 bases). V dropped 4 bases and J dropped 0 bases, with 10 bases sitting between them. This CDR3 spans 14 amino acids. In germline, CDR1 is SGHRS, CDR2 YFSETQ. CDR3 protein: CASSGLTANYGYTF. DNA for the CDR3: TGCGCCAGCAGCGGGCTGACAGCTAACTATGGCTACACCTTC.